This TCR beta chain emerged from a study of blood T cell repertoires in COVID-19. This table comes from immunoSEQ multiplex PCR, and its TCRdb copy is limited to in-frame clones, with some not included. The sample holds some 77,000 clones, around 90% seen once. The CDR3 runs to 14 residues. V shed 5 bases, J shed 4 bases, and the junction held 2 bases outside the gene matches. In germline, CDR1 is MNHEY, CDR2 SVGEGT. Material: peripheral blood. The TCR comes from a woman at least 80 years old with active or convalescent COVID-19. The chain employs TRBV6-2 or TRBV6-3 and TRBJ1-6, with TRBD1 matching over 7 bases. The CDR3 DNA is TGTGCCAGCAGTCCGGGACAGTATAATTCACCCCTCCACTTT. Amino acid sequence: CASSPGQYNSPLHF.